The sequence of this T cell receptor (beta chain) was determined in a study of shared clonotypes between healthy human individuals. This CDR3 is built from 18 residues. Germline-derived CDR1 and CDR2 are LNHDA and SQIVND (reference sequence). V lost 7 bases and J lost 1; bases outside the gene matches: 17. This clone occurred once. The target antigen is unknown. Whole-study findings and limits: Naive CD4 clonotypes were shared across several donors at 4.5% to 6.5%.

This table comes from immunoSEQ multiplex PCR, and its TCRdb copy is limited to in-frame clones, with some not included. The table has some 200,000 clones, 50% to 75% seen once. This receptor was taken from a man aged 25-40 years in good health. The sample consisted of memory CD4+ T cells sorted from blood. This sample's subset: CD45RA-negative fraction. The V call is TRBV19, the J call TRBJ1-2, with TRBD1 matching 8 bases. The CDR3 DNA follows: TGTGCCAGTACCACCGAGGGGGGCAGGGGGCCCTATAACTATGGCTACACCTTC. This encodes CASTTEGGRGPYNYGYTF.